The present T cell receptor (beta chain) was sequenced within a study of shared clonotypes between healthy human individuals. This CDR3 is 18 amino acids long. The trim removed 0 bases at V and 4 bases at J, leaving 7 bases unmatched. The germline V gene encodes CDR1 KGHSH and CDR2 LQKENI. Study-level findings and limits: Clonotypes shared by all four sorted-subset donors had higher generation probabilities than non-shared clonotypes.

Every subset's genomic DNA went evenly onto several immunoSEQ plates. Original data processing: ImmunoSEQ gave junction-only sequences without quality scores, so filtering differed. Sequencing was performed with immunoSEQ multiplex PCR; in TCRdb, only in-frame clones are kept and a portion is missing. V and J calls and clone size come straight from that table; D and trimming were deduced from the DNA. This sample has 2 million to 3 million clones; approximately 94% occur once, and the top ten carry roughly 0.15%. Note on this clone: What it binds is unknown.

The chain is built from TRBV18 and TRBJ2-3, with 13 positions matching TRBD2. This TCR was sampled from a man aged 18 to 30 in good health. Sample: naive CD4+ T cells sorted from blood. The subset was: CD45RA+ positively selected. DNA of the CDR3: TGTGCCAGCTCACCACCACGGAGGACTAGCGGGAGTTCAGATACGCAGTATTTT. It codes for CASSPPRRTSGSSDTQYF.